The entry below gives a single T cell receptor beta chain sequence along with its context. Time point noted: after dendritic cell vaccination, including at tumor progression/relapse. This entry belongs to a study of glioma-infiltrating T cells after dendritic cell vaccination. TCRdb's copy holds only in-frame clones and misses some; the assay was immunoSEQ multiplex PCR. The sample includes tens of thousands of clones, around 84% seen only once; the top ten take roughly 8.4%. The sample consisted of blood, taken after dendritic cell vaccination. The receptor was derived from a human donor with glioblastoma.

The CDR3 loop reads CASSGTAGPVGETQYF. The CDR3 bases are TGTGCCAGCAGTGGCACTGCGGGCCCCGTGGGGGAGACCCAGTACTTC. This chain joins TRBV2 and TRBJ2-5; D is perhaps TRBD2 (5 bases). Germline CDR1 SNHLY, CDR2 FYNNEI. CDR3 size: 16 residues. Deletions cut 4 bases from V and 5 bases from J, with 20 bases between.